These 17 T cell receptor beta chains were all obtained from the same sample, sequenced in a study of blood T cell repertoires in COVID-19. The data were produced by immunoSEQ multiplex PCR, yet TCRdb's version contains in-frame clones alone and is incomplete. This sample has approximately 110,000 clones, with roughly 82% found just once. The sample consisted of peripheral blood. The receptor source for this set is a woman over 75 with active or convalescent COVID-19.

The chain has TRBV5-4 and TRBJ2-1; 16 nucleotides agree with TRBD2. Trimming at V came to 4 bases and at J to 0 bases, leaving 4 bases not matched to a gene. CDR1 is SGHNT, CDR2 YYREEE, per germline (reference sequence). The CDR3 is 18 residues long. The CDR3: CASSQGLAGGPSYNEQFF. The CDR3 DNA reads as TGTGCCAGCAGCCAGGGACTAGCGGGAGGGCCCTCCTACAATGAGCAGTTCTTC.

The CDR3 DNA follows: TGTGCCAGCAGTCCTCAGACAGTGAACACTGAAGCTTTCTTT. This encodes CASSPQTVNTEAFF. The rearrangement uses TRBV28 and TRBJ1-1; a possible D gene is TRBD1 (5 bases). This CDR3 is 14 amino acids long. Trimming left V 5 bases short and J 0 bases short, with 10 bases between. Germline lookup yields CDR1 MDHEN and CDR2 SYDVKM.

The chain employs TRBV5-4 and TRBJ2-5; D is perhaps TRBD2 (6 bases). Germline CDR1 reads SGHNT; CDR2 reads YYREEE (reference sequence). V was trimmed by 3 bases and J by 5 bases, leaving 11 bases between them. The CDR3 sequence is 13 residues long. The CDR3 is CASSSRRGETQYF. Written as DNA, the CDR3 is TGTGCCAGCAGCTCGCGGAGGGGTGAGACCCAGTACTTC.

The chain is built from TRBV28 and TRBJ2-7, with 11 nucleotides matching TRBD2. J was trimmed by 7 bases and V by 8 bases; bases with no gene match: 16. This CDR3 has 16 residues. Germline values: CDR1 MDHEN, CDR2 SYDVKM. The CDR3 DNA follows: TGTGCCAGCCTACGATACTATAGCGGGAGGGCGAGGGAGCAGTACTTC. Protein sequence: CASLRYYSGRAREQYF.

This chain connects TRBV5-4 to TRBJ1-6, with no clear D. This CDR3 comprises 14 residues. The V end was cut by 0 bases, the J end by 7 bases, with 8 bases between. The germline V gene encodes CDR1 SGHNT and CDR2 YYREEE (reference sequence). The CDR3 reads CASSLEQVNSPLHF. DNA of the CDR3: TGTGCCAGCAGCTTGGAACAAGTAAATTCACCCCTCCACTTT.

This clone was observed a single time. This rearrangement joins TRBV9 to TRBJ2-3; 8 bases line up with TRBD2. The length of the CDR3 is 15 residues. V lost 1 base to trimming and J lost 2 bases; unmatched junction nucleotides: 3. From germline, CDR1 is SGDLS and CDR2 YYNGEE. The CDR3 spells CASSVREGVTDTQYF. The CDR3, as DNA: TGTGCCAGCAGCGTACGGGAGGGTGTCACAGATACGCAGTATTTT.

This clone has a handful of counts. CDR3 region: CASSLDMNSPLHF. CDR3 bases: TGTGCCAGCAGCTTGGACATGAATTCACCCCTCCACTTT. V usage is TRBV5-4 and J usage is TRBJ1-6; D is unresolved. Germline assignment: CDR1 SGHNT and CDR2 YYREEE (reference sequence). This CDR3 is 13 amino acids long. Between the trimmed V and J ends, which lost 0 bases and 7 bases, there was a span of 5 bases. The full variable domain, in which reference TRBV5-4 and TRBJ1-6 provide the parts outside the CDR3, is ETGVTQSPTHLIKTRGQQVTLRCSSQSGHNTVSWYQQALGQGPQFIFQYYREEENGRGNFPPRFSGLQFPNYSSELNVNALELDDSALYLCASSLDMNSPLHFGNGTRLTVT.

This chain links TRBV3-1 (or the pseudogene TRBV3-2) with TRBJ2-1; weak D call: TRBD2 (6 bases). V was pared by 0 bases and J by 2 bases, with 14 bases between. Germline V gene lookup returns CDR1 LGHDT and CDR2 YNNKEL (reference sequence). The CDR3 contains 17 residues. This CDR3 is CASSQEGWRETYNEQFF. CDR3 bases: TGTGCCAGCAGCCAAGAAGGGTGGCGGGAAACCTACAATGAGCAGTTCTTC.

The chain uses TRBV5-1 and TRBJ1-6, with D maybe TRBD1 (5 bases). The CDR3 runs 14 residues. Trimming removed 2 bases from V and 6 bases from J, with 9 bases in between. The germline CDR1 and CDR2 sequences are SGHRS and YFSETQ. The CDR3 loop is CASSLGQANSPLHF. CDR3 coding DNA: TGCGCCAGCAGCTTAGGACAAGCTAATTCACCCCTCCACTTT.

The genes are TRBV5-4 and TRBJ1-3; D not certain. Germline V gene sequence: CDR1 SGHNT, CDR2 YYREEE (reference sequence). The V end was cut by 4 bases, the J end by 11 bases, with 16 bases between. The CDR3 sequence is 13 residues long. The CDR3: CASSIKNSLAIYF. As DNA, the CDR3 is TGTGCCAGCAGCATAAAAAACAGCCTTGCCATATATTTT. Using reference TRBV5-4 and TRBJ1-3 for the parts outside the CDR3, the full variable domain is ETGVTQSPTHLIKTRGQQVTLRCSSQSGHNTVSWYQQALGQGPQFIFQYYREEENGRGNFPPRFSGLQFPNYSSELNVNALELDDSALYLCASSIKNSLAIYFGEGSWLTVV.

This rearrangement joins TRBV4-2 to TRBJ2-7, with D unresolved. The ends were cut back, 1 base at V and 3 bases at J, with 13 bases in the middle. Germline V lookup: CDR1 LGHNA, CDR2 YNFKEQ. The CDR3 length is 15 residues. The CDR3 region is CASSQATGLVYEQYF. The CDR3 DNA reads as TGTGCCAGCAGCCAAGCGACTGGCCTGGTCTACGAGCAGTACTTC.

The chain joins TRBV4-1 to TRBJ1-3; 11 bases are shared with TRBD1. The CDR3 runs to 17 residues. Unmatched junction bases numbered 3, after V lost 0 bases and J lost 2 bases. Per the germline V gene, CDR1 is MGHRA and CDR2 is YSYEKL. This CDR3 is CASSQDGDRGAGNTIYF. The CDR3 nucleotides read TGCGCCAGCAGCCAAGATGGGGACAGGGGGGCTGGAAACACCATATATTTT.

This chain uses TRBV6-5 with TRBJ2-5, with 8 bases fitting TRBD1. The ends lost 5 bases at V and 5 bases at J; junction bases unmatched: 7. Germline loops: CDR1 MNHEY, CDR2 SVGAGI. CDR3 length equals 14 residues. CDR3 coding DNA: TGTGCCAGCAGTACCTTGACAGGGGTGGAGACCCAGTACTTC. As protein: CASSTLTGVETQYF.

The J gene is TRBJ2-5, the V gene TRBV7-2, with 14 bases identical to TRBD2. V lost 5 bases and J lost 5; bases outside the gene matches: 10. The V gene's germline CDR1 is SGHTA and CDR2 FQGNSA. The CDR3 spans 17 residues. This CDR3 reads CASSLMGLAGARETQYF. CDR3 DNA: TGTGCCAGCAGCCTCATGGGACTAGCGGGAGCAAGGGAGACCCAGTACTTC.

This chain joins TRBV7-9 and TRBJ1-2; weak D call: TRBD1 (6 bases). CDR3 length: 15 amino acids. V dropped 1 base and J dropped 8 bases, with 17 bases sitting between them. Germline V gene lookup returns CDR1 SEHNR and CDR2 FQNEAQ (reference sequence). Written as DNA, the CDR3 is TGTGCCAGCAGCTTAGGCCGGGCCACAGGGTACGGCTACACCTTC. Translating it yields CASSLGRATGYGYTF.

This chain joins TRBV14 and TRBJ2-7, with 7 bases fitting TRBD2. With V trimmed by 2 bases and J by 4 bases, 14 bases remained unmatched. The V gene's germline CDR1 is SGHDN and CDR2 FVKESK. The CDR3 contains 17 residues. DNA of the CDR3: TGTGCCAGCAGCCAATCGTCTAGCGGAGGTGTGTCGTACGAGCAGTACTTC. Amino acid sequence: CASSQSSSGGVSYEQYF.

Turning to this clone: The junction and the germline gene differ at one end; a read error may be behind it. V is TRBV4-1 and J is TRBJ1-3, with D maybe TRBD1 (5 bases). Germline loops: CDR1 MGHRA, CDR2 YSYEKL. The CDR3 runs to 13 residues. The CDR3 reads CASSPRAAGWLHF. The CDR3, as DNA: TGCGCCAGCAGCCCCCGGGCGGCAGGGTGGTTACATTTT.